This TCR beta chain was identified during a study of T cell clones after liver transplantation. Regarding this clone: The sample holds other DNA sequences that translate to the same CDR3.

The assay was immunoSEQ multiplex PCR, and TCRdb's table has in-frame clones only and misses some. The table records about 120,000 clones, approximately 90% of them present only once. The sequencing used CD4+ T cells from blood, collected 12 months after liver transplant. The sequence was collected from a human patient who received a liver transplant. A subset of T cells may come from the graft donor.

The CDR3 loop is CARGTPYEQYF. CDR3 in DNA: TGTGCCAGAGGGACACCCTACGAGCAGTACTTC. The chain combines TRBV2 with TRBJ2-7, with D possibly TRBD1 on 6 matching bases. Germline CDR1 SNHLY, CDR2 FYNNEI. V gave up 9 bases and J gave up 2 bases, with 8 bases separating them. The CDR3 loop spans 11 amino acids. The variable domain in full, completed from reference TRBV2 and TRBJ2-7, reads EPEVTQTPSHQVTQMGQEVILRCVPISNHLYFYWYRQILGQKVEFLVSFYNNEISEKSEIFDDQFSVERPDGSNFTLKIRSTKLEDSAMYFCARGTPYEQYFGPGTRLTVT.